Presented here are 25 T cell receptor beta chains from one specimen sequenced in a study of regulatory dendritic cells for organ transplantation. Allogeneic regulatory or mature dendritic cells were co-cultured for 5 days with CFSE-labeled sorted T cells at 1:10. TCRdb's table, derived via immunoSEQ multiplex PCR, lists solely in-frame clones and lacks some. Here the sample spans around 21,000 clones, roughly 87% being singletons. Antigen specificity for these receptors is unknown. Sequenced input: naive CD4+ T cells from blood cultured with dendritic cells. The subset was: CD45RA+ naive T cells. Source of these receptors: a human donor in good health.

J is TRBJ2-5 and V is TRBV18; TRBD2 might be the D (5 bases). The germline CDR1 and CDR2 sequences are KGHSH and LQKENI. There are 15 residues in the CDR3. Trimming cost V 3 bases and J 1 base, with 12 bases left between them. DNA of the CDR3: TGTGCCAGCTCACCTATTCCAGGACTCCAAGAGACCCAGTACTTC. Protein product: CASSPIPGLQETQYF. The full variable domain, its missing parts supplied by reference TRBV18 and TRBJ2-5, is NAGVMQNPRHLVRRRGQEARLRCSPMKGHSHVYWYRQLPEEGLKFMVYLQKENIIDESGMPKERFSAEFPKEGPSILRIQQVVRGDSAAYFCASSPIPGLQETQYFGPGTRLLVL.

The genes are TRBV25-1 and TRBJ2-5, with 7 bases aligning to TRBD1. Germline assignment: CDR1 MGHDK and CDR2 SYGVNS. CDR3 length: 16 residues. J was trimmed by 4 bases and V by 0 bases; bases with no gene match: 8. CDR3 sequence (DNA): TGTGCCAGCAGTGAATATGCTAAAGGGGGCAGAGAGACCCAGTACTTC. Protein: CASSEYAKGGRETQYF.

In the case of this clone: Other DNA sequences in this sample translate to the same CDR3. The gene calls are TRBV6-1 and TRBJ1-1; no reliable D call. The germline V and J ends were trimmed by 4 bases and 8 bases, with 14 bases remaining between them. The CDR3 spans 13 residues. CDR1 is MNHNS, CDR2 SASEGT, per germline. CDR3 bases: TGTGCCAGCAGTGGCTGGTCTCTCGACGAAGCTTTCTTT. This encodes CASSGWSLDEAFF.

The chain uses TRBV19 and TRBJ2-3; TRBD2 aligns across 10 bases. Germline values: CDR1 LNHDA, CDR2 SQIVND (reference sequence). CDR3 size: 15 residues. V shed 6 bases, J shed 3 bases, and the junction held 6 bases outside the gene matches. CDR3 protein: CASRPTSGETDTQYF. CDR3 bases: TGTGCCAGTAGACCAACTAGCGGGGAGACAGATACGCAGTATTTT.

The CDR3 sequence: CASSLAGGRLGSAGELFF. Written as DNA, the CDR3 is TGTGCCAGCAGCTTAGCTGGTGGCCGTCTGGGATCGGCCGGGGAGCTGTTTTTT. This chain joins TRBV11-2 and TRBJ2-2; D uncertain. The CDR3 has 18 amino acids. V lost 1 base to trimming and J lost 6 bases, with 21 bases between them. Germline lookup yields CDR1 SGHAT and CDR2 FQNNGV.

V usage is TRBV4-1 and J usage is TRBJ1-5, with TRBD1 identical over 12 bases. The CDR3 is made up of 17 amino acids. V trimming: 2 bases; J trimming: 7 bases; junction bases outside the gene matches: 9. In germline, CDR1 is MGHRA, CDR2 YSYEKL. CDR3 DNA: TGCGCCAGCAGCCAACCGGGGACAGGGGGCGCGAGGCAGCCCCAGCATTTT. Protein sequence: CASSQPGTGGARQPQHF.

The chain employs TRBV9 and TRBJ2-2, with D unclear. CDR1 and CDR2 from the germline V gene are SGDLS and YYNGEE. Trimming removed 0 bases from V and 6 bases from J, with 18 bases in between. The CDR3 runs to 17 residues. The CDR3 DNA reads TGTGCCAGCAGCGTAGGTCCTCGGACGGACCATCCCGGGGAGCTGTTTTTT. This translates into CASSVGPRTDHPGELFF.

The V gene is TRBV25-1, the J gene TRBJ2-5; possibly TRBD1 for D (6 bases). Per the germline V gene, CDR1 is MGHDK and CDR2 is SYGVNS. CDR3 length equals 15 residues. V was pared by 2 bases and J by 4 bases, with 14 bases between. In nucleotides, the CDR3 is TGTGCCAGCAGTGAACGCGATTTAGGGGGAGAGACCCAGTACTTC. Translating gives CASSERDLGGETQYF.

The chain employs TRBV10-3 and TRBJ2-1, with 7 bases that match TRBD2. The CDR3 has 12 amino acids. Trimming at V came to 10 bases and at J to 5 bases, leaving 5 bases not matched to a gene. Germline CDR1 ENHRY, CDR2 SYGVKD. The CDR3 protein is CATGGGNNEQFF. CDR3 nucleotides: TGTGCCACCGGGGGAGGGAACAATGAGCAGTTCTTC.

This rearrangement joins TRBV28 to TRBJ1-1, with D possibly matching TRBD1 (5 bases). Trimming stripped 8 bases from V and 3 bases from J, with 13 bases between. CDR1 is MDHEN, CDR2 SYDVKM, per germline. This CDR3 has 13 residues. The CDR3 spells CASPSDRYTEAFF. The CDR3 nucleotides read TGTGCCAGCCCGAGCGACAGATACACTGAAGCTTTCTTT. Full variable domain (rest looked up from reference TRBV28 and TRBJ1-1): DVKVTQSSRYLVKRTGEKVFLECVQDMDHENMFWYRQDPGLGLRLIYFSYDVKMKEKGDIPEGYSVSREKKERFSLILESASTNQTSMYLCASPSDRYTEAFFGQGTRLTVV.

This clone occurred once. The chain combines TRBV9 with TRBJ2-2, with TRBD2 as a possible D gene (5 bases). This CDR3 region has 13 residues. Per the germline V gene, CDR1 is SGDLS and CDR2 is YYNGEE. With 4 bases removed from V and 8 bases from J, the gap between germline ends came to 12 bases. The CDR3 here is CASSSSGIGELFF. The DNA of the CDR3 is TGTGCCAGCAGCTCTTCCGGGATTGGGGAGCTGTTTTTT.

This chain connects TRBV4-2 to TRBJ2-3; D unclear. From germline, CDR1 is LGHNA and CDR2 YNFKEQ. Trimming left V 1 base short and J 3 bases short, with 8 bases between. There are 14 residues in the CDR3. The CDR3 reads CASSQGDKTDTQYF. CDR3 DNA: TGTGCCAGCAGCCAAGGCGATAAAACAGATACGCAGTATTTT.

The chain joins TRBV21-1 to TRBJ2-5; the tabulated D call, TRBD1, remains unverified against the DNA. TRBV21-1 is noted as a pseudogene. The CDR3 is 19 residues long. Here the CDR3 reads CASSQGTEQRVFRTGTQYF. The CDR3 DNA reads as TGTGCCAGCTCCCAAGGAACAGAGCAGAGAGTCTTCCGAACCGGGACCCAGTACTTC.

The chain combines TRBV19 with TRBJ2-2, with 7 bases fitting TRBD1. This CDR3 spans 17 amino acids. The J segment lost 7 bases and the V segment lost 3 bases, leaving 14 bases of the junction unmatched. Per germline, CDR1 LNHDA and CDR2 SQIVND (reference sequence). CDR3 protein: CASSMGGSARGFGELFF. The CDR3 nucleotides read TGTGCCAGTAGTATGGGCGGTTCGGCCAGGGGGTTCGGGGAGCTGTTTTTT. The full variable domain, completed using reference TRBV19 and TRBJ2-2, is DGGITQSPKYLFRKEGQNVTLSCEQNLNHDAMYWYRQDPGQGLRLIYYSQIVNDFQKGDIAEGYSVSREKKESFPLTVTSAQKNPTAFYLCASSMGGSARGFGELFFGEGSRLTVL.

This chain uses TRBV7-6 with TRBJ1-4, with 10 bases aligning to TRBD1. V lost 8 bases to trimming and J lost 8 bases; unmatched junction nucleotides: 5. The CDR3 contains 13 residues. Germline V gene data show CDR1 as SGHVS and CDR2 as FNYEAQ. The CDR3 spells CASGGTGEEKLFF. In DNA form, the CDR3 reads TGTGCCAGCGGAGGGACAGGGGAAGAAAAACTGTTTTTT.

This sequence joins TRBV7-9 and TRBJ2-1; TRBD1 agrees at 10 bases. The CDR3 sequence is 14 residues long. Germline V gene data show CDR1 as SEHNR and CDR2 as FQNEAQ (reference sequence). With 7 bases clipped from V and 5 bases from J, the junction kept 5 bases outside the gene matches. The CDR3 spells CASKRQGADNEQFF. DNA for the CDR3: TGTGCCAGCAAACGACAGGGGGCGGACAATGAGCAGTTCTTC. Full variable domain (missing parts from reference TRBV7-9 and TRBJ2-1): DTGVSQNPRHKITKRGQNVTFRCDPISEHNRLYWYRQTLGQGPEFLTYFQNEAQLEKSRLLSDRFSAERPKGSFSTLEIQRTEQGDSAMYLCASKRQGADNEQFFGPGTRLTVL.

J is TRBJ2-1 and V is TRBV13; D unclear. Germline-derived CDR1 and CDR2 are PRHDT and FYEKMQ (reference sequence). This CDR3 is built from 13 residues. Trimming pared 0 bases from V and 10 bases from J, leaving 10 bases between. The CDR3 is CASSLGQTNEQFF. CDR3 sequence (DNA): TGTGCCAGCAGCTTAGGCCAGACAAACGAGCAGTTCTTC.

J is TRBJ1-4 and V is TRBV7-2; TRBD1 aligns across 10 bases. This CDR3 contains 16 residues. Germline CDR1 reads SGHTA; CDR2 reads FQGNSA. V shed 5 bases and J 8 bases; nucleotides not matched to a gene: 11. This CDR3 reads CASSAQPGTGVEKLFF. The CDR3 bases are TGTGCCAGCAGCGCACAACCTGGGACAGGGGTCGAAAAACTGTTTTTT.

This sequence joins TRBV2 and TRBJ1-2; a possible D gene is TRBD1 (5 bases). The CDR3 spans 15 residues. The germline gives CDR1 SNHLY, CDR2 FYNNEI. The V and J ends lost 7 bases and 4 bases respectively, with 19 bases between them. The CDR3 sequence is CASKNWMEGRYGYTF. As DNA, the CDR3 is TGTGCCAGCAAGAACTGGATGGAGGGACGCTATGGCTACACCTTC. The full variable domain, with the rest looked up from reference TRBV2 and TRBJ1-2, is EPEVTQTPSHQVTQMGQEVILRCVPISNHLYFYWYRQILGQKVEFLVSFYNNEISEKSEIFDDQFSVERPDGSNFTLKIRSTKLEDSAMYFCASKNWMEGRYGYTFGSGTRLTVV.

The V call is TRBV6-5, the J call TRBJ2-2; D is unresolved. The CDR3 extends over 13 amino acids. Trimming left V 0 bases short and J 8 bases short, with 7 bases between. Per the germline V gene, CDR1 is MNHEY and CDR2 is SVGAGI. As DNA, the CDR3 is TGTGCCAGCAGTTACTCGACTGGAGGGGAGCTGTTTTTT. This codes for CASSYSTGGELFF.

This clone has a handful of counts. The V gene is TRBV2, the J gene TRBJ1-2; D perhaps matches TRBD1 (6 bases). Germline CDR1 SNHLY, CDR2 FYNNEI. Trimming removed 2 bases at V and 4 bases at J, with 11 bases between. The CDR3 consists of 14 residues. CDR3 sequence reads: CASSEQGQTYGYTF. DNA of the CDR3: TGTGCCAGCAGTGAACAAGGACAGACCTATGGCTACACCTTC.

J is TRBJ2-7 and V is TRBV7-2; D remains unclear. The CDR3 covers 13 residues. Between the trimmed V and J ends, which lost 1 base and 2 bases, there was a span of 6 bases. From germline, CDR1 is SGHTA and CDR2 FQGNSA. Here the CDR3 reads CASSLDTPYEQYF. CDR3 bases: TGTGCCAGCAGCTTAGACACCCCCTACGAGCAGTACTTC.

CDR3 DNA sequence: TGTGCCAGTAGTATGAGGAGAAGGGGGCAAAATCAGCCCCAGCATTTT. Amino acids: CASSMRRRGQNQPQHF. This sequence joins TRBV19 and TRBJ1-5, with 7 nucleotides matching TRBD1. V was clipped by 3 bases and J by 4 bases; unmatched bases: 9. Looked up from germline, CDR1 is LNHDA and CDR2 is SQIVND (reference sequence). CDR3 size: 16 residues.

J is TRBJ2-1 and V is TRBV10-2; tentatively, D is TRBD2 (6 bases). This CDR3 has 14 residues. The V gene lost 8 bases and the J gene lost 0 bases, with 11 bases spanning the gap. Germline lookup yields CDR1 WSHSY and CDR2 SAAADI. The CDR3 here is CASCRRGSYNEQFF. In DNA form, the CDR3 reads TGCGCCAGCTGTCGGCGGGGCTCCTACAATGAGCAGTTCTTC.

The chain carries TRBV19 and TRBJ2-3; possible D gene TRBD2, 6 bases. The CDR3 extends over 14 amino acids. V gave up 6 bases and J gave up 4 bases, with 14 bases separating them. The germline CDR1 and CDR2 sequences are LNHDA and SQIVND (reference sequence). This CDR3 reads CASSETSSPDTQYF. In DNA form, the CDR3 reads TGTGCCAGTAGCGAAACTAGCTCTCCAGATACGCAGTATTTT.